This T cell receptor beta chain stems from a study of T cell responses to AZD1222 COVID-19 vaccine. Sequencing used immunoSEQ multiplex PCR; TCRdb keeps in-frame clones, though not all of them. The data contain about 110,000 clones, approximately 90% of them seen just once; the ten biggest clones take up under 9%. The CDR3 consists of 13 residues. V was shortened by 2 bases and J by 4 bases, with 8 bases between the two germline ends. Per the germline V gene, CDR1 is SGHTA and CDR2 is FQGNSA. The sample here was peripheral blood, taken 28 days after the second AZD1222 dose. The origin of this receptor is an adult who received the AZD1222 COVID-19 vaccine. V gene TRBV7-2 combines with J gene TRBJ1-1; possible D gene TRBD1, 6 bases. The CDR3 sequence: CASSLSRGTEAFF. Here the CDR3 DNA reads TGTGCCAGCAGCTTATCCAGGGGCACTGAAGCTTTCTTT.